The present T cell receptor beta chain was sequenced within a study of OX40 agonist ivuxolimab in advanced cancers. The wider study: Previous treatment with anti-PD-1, anti-PD-L1 or anti-CTLA-4 therapy was allowed; less than 45% had received some.

Findings and caveats of the study: Partial responders at 0.1-3.0 mg/kg had among the lowest clonal expansion.

On this clone itself: The antigen is unknown. One end of the junction does not line up with germline, which may come from a read error.

The data were produced by immunoSEQ multiplex PCR, yet TCRdb's version contains in-frame clones alone and is incomplete. This table holds approximately 65,000 clones, roughly 87% found once. CDR1 is SSHAT and CDR2 is FNYEAQ in the germline V gene (reference sequence). This CDR3 has 14 residues. The TCR comes from an adult with an advanced solid tumor such as melanoma, head and neck, liver or kidney cancer. The V gene is TRBV7-7, the J gene TRBJ2-7; 11 nucleotides match TRBD1. The starting material was CD4+ or CD8+ T cells sorted from blood, obtained in a trial of the OX40 agonist ivuxolimab. CDR3 in DNA: TGTGCTAGCAGCCCAGGGACAGGGGGTTACGAGCAGTACTTC. Translated, it gives CASSPGTGGYEQYF.